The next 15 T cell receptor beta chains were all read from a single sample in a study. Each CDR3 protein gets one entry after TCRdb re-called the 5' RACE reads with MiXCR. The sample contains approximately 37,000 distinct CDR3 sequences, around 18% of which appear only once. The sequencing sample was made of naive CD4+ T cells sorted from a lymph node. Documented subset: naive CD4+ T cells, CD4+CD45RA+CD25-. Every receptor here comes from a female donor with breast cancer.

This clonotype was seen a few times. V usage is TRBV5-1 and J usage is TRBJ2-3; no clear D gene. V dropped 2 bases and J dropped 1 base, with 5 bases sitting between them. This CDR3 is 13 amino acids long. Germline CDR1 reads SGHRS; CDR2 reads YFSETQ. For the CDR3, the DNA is TGCGCCAGCAGCTTTGGGGGCACAGATACGCAGTATTTT. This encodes CASSFGGTDTQYF.

CDR3 protein: CATSGDGRNTEAFF. The CDR3 DNA reads TGTGCCACCAGTGGGGACGGTCGGAACACTGAAGCTTTCTTT. This chain connects TRBV24-1 to TRBJ1-1, with D perhaps matching TRBD1 (5 bases). V shed 5 bases and J shed 1 base, with 10 bases lying between them. CDR3 length: 14 amino acids. The germline V gene has CDR1 KGHDR and CDR2 SFDVKD.

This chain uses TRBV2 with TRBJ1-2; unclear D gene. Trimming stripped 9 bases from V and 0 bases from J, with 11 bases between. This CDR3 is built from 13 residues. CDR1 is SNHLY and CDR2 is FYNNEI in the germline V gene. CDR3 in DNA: TGTGCCAGTGCCGATGGGGCTAACTATGGCTACACCTTC. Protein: CASADGANYGYTF.

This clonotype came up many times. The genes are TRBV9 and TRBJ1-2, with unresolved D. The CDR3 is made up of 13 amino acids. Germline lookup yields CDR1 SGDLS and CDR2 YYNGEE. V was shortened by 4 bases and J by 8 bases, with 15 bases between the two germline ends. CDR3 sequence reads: CASSSKTAVGYTF. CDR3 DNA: TGTGCCAGCAGCTCAAAGACGGCGGTCGGCTACACCTTC.

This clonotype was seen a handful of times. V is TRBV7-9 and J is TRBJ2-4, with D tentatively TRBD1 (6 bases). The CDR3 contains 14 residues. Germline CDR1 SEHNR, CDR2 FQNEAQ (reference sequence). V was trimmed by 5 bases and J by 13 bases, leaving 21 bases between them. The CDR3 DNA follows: TGTGCCAGCAGCCCCAATCCTCGGGGCAGGGGACAGTACTTC. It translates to CASSPNPRGRGQYF.

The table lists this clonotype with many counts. CDR3 sequence: CASRAGGGELFF. The CDR3 nucleotides read TGTGCCAGCAGGGCTGGTGGCGGGGAGCTGTTTTTT. This chain connects TRBV6-5 to TRBJ2-2; D uncertain. Trimming removed 6 bases at V and 7 bases at J, with 9 bases between. This CDR3 spans 12 amino acids. Germline CDR1 reads MNHEY; CDR2 reads SVGAGI.

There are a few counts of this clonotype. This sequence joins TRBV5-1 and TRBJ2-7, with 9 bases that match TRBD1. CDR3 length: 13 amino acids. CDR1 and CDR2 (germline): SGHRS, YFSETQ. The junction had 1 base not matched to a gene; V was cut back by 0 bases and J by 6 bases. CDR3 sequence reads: CASSLDRGLEQYF. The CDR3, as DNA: TGCGCCAGCAGCTTGGACAGGGGGCTCGAGCAGTACTTC.

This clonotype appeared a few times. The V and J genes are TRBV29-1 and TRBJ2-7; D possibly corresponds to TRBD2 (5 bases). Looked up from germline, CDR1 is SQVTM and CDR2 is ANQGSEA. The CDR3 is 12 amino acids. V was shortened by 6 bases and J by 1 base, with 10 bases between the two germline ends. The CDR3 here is CSVSEGSYEQYF. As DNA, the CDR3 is TGCAGCGTCTCTGAGGGTTCCTACGAGCAGTACTTC.

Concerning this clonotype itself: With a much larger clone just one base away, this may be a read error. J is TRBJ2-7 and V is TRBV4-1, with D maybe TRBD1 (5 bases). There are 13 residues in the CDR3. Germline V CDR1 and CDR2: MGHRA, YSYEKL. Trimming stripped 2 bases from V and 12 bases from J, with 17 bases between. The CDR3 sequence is CASSQSQGEKRYF. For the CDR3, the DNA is TGCGCCAGCAGCCAATCCCAGGGTGAGAAGCGGTACTTC.

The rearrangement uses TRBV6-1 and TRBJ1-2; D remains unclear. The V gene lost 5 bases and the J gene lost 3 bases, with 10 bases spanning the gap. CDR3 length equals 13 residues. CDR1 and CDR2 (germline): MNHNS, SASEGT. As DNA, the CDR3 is TGTGCCAGCAGTCCCTCGGGTGACTATGGCTACACCTTC. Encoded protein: CASSPSGDYGYTF.

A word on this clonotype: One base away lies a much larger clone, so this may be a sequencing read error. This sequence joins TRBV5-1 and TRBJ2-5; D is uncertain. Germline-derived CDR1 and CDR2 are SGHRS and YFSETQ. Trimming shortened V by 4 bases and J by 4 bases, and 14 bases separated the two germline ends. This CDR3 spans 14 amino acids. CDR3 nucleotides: TGCGCCAGCAGCCTCACCGCTAGGCTAGAGACCCAGTACTTC. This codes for CASSLTARLETQYF. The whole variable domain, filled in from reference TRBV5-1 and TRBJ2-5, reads KAGVTQTPRYLIKTRGQQVTLSCSPISGHRSVSWYQQTPGQGLQFLFEYFSETQRNKGNFPGRFSGRQFSNSRSEMNVSTLELGDSALYLCASSLTARLETQYFGPGTRLLVL.

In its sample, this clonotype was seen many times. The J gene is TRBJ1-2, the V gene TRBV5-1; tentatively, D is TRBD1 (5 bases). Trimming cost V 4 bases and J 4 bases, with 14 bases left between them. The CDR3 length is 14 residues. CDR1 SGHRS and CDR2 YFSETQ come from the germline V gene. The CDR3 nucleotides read TGCGCCAGCAGCGACGACGGGACCGGCTATGGCTACACCTTC. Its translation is CASSDDGTGYGYTF.

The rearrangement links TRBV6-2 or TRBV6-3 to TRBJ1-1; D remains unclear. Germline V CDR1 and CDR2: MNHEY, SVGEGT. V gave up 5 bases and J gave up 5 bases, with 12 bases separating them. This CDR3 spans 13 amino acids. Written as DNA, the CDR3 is TGTGCCAGCAGTACCCCGGCGGGGACTGAAGCTTTCTTT. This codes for CASSTPAGTEAFF.

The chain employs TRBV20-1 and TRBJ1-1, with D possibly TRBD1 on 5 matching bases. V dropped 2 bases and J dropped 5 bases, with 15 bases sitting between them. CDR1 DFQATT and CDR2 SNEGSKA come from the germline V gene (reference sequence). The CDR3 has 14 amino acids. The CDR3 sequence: CSARQQGKGTEAFF. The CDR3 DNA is TGCAGTGCTAGACAGCAGGGTAAAGGAACTGAAGCTTTCTTT.

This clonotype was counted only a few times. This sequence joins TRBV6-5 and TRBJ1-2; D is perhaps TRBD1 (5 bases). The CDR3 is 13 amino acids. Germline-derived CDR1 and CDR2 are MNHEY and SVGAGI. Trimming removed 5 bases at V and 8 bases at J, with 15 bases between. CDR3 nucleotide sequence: TGTGCCAGCAGTCGTAACTCTGGGGGGGGCTACACCTTC. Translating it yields CASSRNSGGGYTF.